Listed below are T cell receptor beta chains from one sample, sequenced in a study of regulatory T cells in long-lasting Graves disease. TCRdb redid the calling of the multiplex PCR reads with MiXCR, one entry per CDR3 protein. The sample lists around 470,000 distinct CDR3 sequences; 14% were seen once. The same data also contributed to another study, on T cells in Graves' hyperthyroidism and ophthalmopathy.

Material: peripheral blood mononuclear cells (PBMCs), obtained at new diagnosis, from a patient treated with antithyroid drugs. The receptor source for this set is a woman aged 45-65 years with Graves disease. Both conserved end residues are part of each CDR3. Fields, in order: D gene, J gene, V gene, clone size, CDR3 protein, CDR3 DNA. D genes are given only for firm matches. The listing skips clone size in some rows; elsewhere it reads once, few, many or a size class.

D: TRBD2
J: TRBJ2-1
V: TRBV5-5
size: many
CDR3: CASSIRWTSGTANNEQFF
DNA: TGTGCCAGCAGCATTCGCTGGACTAGCGGGACAGCAAACAATGAGCAGTTCTTC

D: TRBD2
J: TRBJ2-7
V: TRBV6-1
size: many
CDR3: CASSEELAGTYEQYF
DNA: TGTGCCAGCAGTGAAGAACTAGCGGGGACCTACGAGCAGTACTTC

D: NA
J: TRBJ2-7
V: TRBV20-1
size: few
CDR3: CSARTPQGRTYEQYF
DNA: TGCAGTGCTAGGACCCCGCAGGGACGCACTTACGAGCAGTACTTC

D: NA
J: TRBJ1-6
V: TRBV27
size: few
CDR3: CASSLETASSPLHF
DNA: TGTGCCAGCAGCCTAGAGACAGCTTCCTCACCCCTCCACTTT

D: NA
J: TRBJ2-2
V: TRBV18
size: NA
CDR3: CASHRGDTGGLFF
DNA: TGTGCCAGCCACAGGGGTGACACCGGGGGGCTGTTTTTT

D: NA
J: TRBJ2-3
V: TRBV9
size: NA
CDR3: CASSVMGTSTDTQYF
DNA: TGTGCCAGCAGCGTAATGGGGACTAGCACAGATACGCAGTATTTT

D: TRBD1
J: TRBJ2-2
V: TRBV5-1
size: many
CDR3: CASSRGQERGELFF
DNA: TGCGCCAGCAGCAGAGGACAGGAGAGGGGGGAGCTGTTTTTT

D: TRBD2
J: TRBJ2-1
V: TRBV30
size: few
CDR3: CAWSVFGRVYYNEQFF
DNA: TGTGCCTGGAGTGTTTTTGGGAGGGTCTATTACAATGAGCAGTTCTTC

D: TRBD2
J: TRBJ2-4
V: TRBV5-1
size: NA
CDR3: CASSLERGWNIQYF
DNA: TGCGCCAGCAGCTTAGAGCGGGGATGGAACATTCAGTACTTC

D: TRBD2
J: TRBJ2-2
V: TRBV11-2
size: NA
CDR3: CASSLNPSGRANTGELFF
DNA: TGTGCCAGCAGCCTAAATCCTAGCGGGAGGGCGAACACCGGGGAGCTGTTTTTT

D: NA
J: TRBJ1-1
V: TRBV12-3/TRBV12-4
size: many
CDR3: CASSLGDQALFF
DNA: TGTGCCAGCAGTTTAGGCGATCAGGCGCTTTTCTTT

D: TRBD1
J: TRBJ1-1
V: TRBV6-2/TRBV6-3
size: few
CDR3: CASIRTGTKNTEAFF
DNA: TGTGCCAGCATTAGGACAGGGACTAAGAACACTGAAGCTTTCTTT

D: TRBD2
J: TRBJ2-1
V: TRBV6-2/TRBV6-3
size: many
CDR3: CASSYWGGTYNEQFF
DNA: TGTGCCAGCAGTTACTGGGGAGGGACTTACAATGAGCAGTTCTTC

D: NA
J: TRBJ1-1
V: TRBV27
size: many
CDR3: CASSLSQGNTEAFF
DNA: TGTGCCAGCAGCCTGTCCCAGGGGAACACTGAAGCTTTCTTT

D: NA
J: TRBJ1-2
V: TRBV28
size: NA
CDR3: CASSGVDGYTF
DNA: TGTGCCAGCAGTGGGGTTGATGGCTACACCTTC

D: NA
J: TRBJ1-5
V: TRBV5-6
size: few
CDR3: CASSFSTDNQPQHF
DNA: TGTGCCAGCAGCTTTTCGACGGATAATCAGCCCCAGCATTTT

D: NA
J: TRBJ1-1
V: TRBV9
size: NA
CDR3: CASSVGRGALLTEAFF
DNA: TGTGCCAGCAGCGTAGGGCGAGGGGCTCTATTGACTGAAGCTTTCTTT

D: TRBD2
J: TRBJ2-1
V: TRBV27
size: many
CDR3: CASSLPGLAGVSSYNEQFF
DNA: TGTGCCAGCAGTTTACCGGGACTAGCGGGAGTATCGTCTTACAATGAGCAGTTCTTC

D: TRBD2
J: TRBJ2-1
V: TRBV19
size: NA
CDR3: CASSIVRLAGGGNEQFF
DNA: TGTGCCAGTAGTATAGTAAGGCTAGCGGGGGGCGGGAATGAGCAGTTCTTC

D: TRBD1
J: TRBJ2-3
V: TRBV28
size: many
CDR3: CASSHPGQGTDTQYF
DNA: TGTGCCAGCAGTCACCCGGGACAGGGCACAGATACGCAGTATTTT

D: TRBD1
J: TRBJ2-5
V: TRBV6-5
size: few
CDR3: CASSYSKGTGVPETQYF
DNA: TGTGCCAGCAGTTACTCGAAAGGGACAGGGGTTCCAGAGACCCAGTACTTC

D: NA
J: TRBJ1-2
V: TRBV2
size: many
CDR3: CASSEGRINNYGYTF
DNA: TGTGCCAGCAGTGAAGGCAGGATCAATAACTATGGCTACACCTTC

D: NA
J: TRBJ1-5
V: TRBV20-1
size: few
CDR3: CSARGQANQPQHF
DNA: TGCAGTGCTAGAGGACAGGCAAATCAGCCCCAGCATTTT

D: TRBD2
J: TRBJ2-1
V: TRBV20-1
size: many
CDR3: CSVLGDYYNEQFF
DNA: TGCAGTGTCTTGGGGGACTACTACAATGAGCAGTTCTTC